This is a list of T cell receptor beta chains from one sample in a study of T cell responses to AZD1222 COVID-19 vaccine. Generated by immunoSEQ multiplex PCR, the TCRdb table keeps only in-frame clones and is missing some. The sample lists roughly 110,000 clones; about 80% were seen once. The input for sequencing was peripheral blood, taken on day 0 of AZD1222 vaccination. The receptor set was obtained from an adult in good health. Both conserved end residues are trimmed from each CDR3.

j_gene,v_gene,len,CDR3aa
TRBJ1-3,TRBV5-1,14,ASSPVLSGGGNTIY
TRBJ1-2,TRBV28,11,ASSPRFNYGYT
TRBJ2-7,TRBV18,12,ASSPRDRGSEQY
TRBJ2-3,TRBV6-2/TRBV6-3,10,ASSRAGATQY
TRBJ1-2,TRBV19,12,ASSILRGNYGYT
TRBJ2-1,TRBV29-1,16,SALGQGGISTRYNEQF
TRBJ2-7,TRBV5-6,9,ASSSNVEQY
TRBJ2-1,TRBV19,12,ASSPPGTLNEQF
TRBJ1-4,TRBV5-6,11,ASSLRGADKLF
TRBJ1-6,TRBV10-3,12,AIVQRPGVSPLH
TRBJ2-2,TRBV5-4,13,ASSDQRGGIGELF
TRBJ1-6,TRBV19,17,ASICPVQPRSSYNSPLH
TRBJ1-3,TRBV19,12,ASSFWESGNTIY
TRBJ1-4,TRBV2,12,ASYESRGYEKLF
TRBJ1-2,TRBV7-2,14,ASSPTGGAHYPGYT